This T cell receptor (beta chain) was documented in a study of a mutant IDH1 vaccine in newly diagnosed glioma. Study context: The treated population exhibited a male proportion of about 60%, a female proportion of about 40%, and a mean age of about 39 years. Earlier therapy was either radiotherapy, temozolomide, or both, and most got both. Whole-study results and caveats: Vaccine-induced immune responses occurred in more than 85% of patients. Pseudoprogression appears to have had no connection to changes in top peripheral T cell clonotypes.

The V end was cut by 3 bases, the J end by 8 bases, with 10 bases between. This CDR3 comprises 13 residues. Looked up from germline, CDR1 is SGHDN and CDR2 is FVKESK. A word on this clone: What it binds is unknown.

Noted time point: baseline, week 1 (first vaccination visit). Noted treatment: pre-vaccination baseline after standard-of-care therapy. Repertoires were generated with immunoSEQ multiplex PCR, while TCRdb's copy carries only in-frame clones and drops some. The sample consists of approximately 67,000 clones, around 80% of them appearing once. Here the sequenced sample was peripheral blood mononuclear cells (PBMCs), taken from a glioma patient treated with radiotherapy, temozolomide or both. The receptor was isolated from a woman under 30 with glioma. Some clones in this sample may be carry-over from other donors' samples. The V gene is TRBV14, the J gene TRBJ1-4; D unclear. CDR3 sequence reads: CASSQGMREKLFF. CDR3 nucleotide sequence: TGTGCCAGCAGCCAGGGGATGCGGGAAAAACTGTTTTTT.